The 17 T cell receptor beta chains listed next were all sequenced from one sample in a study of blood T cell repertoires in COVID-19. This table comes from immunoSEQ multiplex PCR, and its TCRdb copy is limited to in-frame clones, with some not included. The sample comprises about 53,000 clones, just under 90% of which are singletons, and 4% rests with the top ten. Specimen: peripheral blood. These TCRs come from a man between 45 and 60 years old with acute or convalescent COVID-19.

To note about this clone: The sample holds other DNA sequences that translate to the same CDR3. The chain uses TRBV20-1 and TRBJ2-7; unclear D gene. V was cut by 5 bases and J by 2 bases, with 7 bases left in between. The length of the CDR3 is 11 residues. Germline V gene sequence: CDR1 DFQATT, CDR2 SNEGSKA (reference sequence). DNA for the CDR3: TGCAGTGCTTTGGCAGCCTACGAGCAGTACTTC. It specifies CSALAAYEQYF.

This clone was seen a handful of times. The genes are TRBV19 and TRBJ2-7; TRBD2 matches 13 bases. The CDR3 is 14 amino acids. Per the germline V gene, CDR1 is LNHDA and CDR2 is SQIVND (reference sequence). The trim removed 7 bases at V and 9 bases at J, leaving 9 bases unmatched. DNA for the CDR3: TGTGCCAGTACCTCCGGGACTAGCGGGATTGGGCAGTACTTC. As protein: CASTSGTSGIGQYF.

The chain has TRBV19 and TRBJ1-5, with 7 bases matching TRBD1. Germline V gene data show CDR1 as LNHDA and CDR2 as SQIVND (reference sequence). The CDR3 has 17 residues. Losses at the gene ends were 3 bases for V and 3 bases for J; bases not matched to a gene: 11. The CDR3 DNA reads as TGTGCCAGTAGTATCATCGGGACAGATTACTACAATCAGCCCCAGCATTTT. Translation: CASSIIGTDYYNQPQHF. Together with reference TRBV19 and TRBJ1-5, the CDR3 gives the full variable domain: DGGITQSPKYLFRKEGQNVTLSCEQNLNHDAMYWYRQDPGQGLRLIYYSQIVNDFQKGDIAEGYSVSREKKESFPLTVTSAQKNPTAFYLCASSIIGTDYYNQPQHFGDGTRLSIL.

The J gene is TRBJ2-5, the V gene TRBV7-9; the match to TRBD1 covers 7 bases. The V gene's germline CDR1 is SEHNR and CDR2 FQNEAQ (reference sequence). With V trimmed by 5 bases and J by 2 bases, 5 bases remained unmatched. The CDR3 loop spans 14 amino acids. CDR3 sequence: CASSPRGIQETQYF. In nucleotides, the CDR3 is TGTGCCAGCAGCCCCAGGGGGATACAAGAGACCCAGTACTTC.

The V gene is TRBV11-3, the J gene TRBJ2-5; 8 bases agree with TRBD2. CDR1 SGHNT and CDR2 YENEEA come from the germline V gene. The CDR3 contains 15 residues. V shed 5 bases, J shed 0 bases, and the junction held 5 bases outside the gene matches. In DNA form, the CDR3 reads TGTGCCAGCAGCCCCCGGGAGGGAAACCAAGAGACCCAGTACTTC. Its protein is CASSPREGNQETQYF.

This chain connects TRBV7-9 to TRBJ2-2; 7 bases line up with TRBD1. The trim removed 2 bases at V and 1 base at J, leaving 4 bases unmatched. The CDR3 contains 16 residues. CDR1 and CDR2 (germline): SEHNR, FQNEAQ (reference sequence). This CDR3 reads CASSLLRTGNTGELFF. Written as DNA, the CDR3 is TGTGCCAGCAGCTTACTCCGGACAGGGAACACCGGGGAGCTGTTTTTT. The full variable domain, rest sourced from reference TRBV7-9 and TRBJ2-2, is DTGVSQNPRHKITKRGQNVTFRCDPISEHNRLYWYRQTLGQGPEFLTYFQNEAQLEKSRLLSDRFSAERPKGSFSTLEIQRTEQGDSAMYLCASSLLRTGNTGELFFGEGSRLTVL.

For the CDR3, the DNA is TGTGCCAGCAGTGAGTTTAGGGAGCGAGATGAAGCTTTCTTT. The encoded protein is CASSEFRERDEAFF. J is TRBJ1-1 and V is TRBV2, with D unclear. The V and J ends lost 3 bases and 7 bases respectively, with 15 bases between them. CDR1 is SNHLY, CDR2 FYNNEI, per germline. This CDR3 region has 14 residues.

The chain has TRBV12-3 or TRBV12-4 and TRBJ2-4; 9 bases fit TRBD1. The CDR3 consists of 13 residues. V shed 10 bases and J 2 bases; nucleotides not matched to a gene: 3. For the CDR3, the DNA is TGTGCCACTACAGGGGGCTCCAAAAACATTCAGTACTTC. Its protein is CATTGGSKNIQYF.

CDR3 sequence reads: CAISPFTAVMNTGELFF. The CDR3 DNA is TGTGCCATCAGTCCGTTCACAGCGGTAATGAACACCGGGGAGCTGTTTTTT. The rearrangement joins TRBV10-3 to TRBJ2-2, with D maybe TRBD2 (5 bases). This CDR3 is 17 amino acids long. Germline V lookup: CDR1 ENHRY, CDR2 SYGVKD. With 5 bases removed from V and 1 base from J, the gap between germline ends came to 17 bases.

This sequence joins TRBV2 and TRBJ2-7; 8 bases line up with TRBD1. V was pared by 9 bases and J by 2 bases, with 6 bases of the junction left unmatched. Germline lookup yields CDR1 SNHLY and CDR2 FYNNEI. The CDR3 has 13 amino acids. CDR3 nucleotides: TGTGCCAGTCATGGACAGGGTACCTACGAGCAGTACTTC. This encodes CASHGQGTYEQYF. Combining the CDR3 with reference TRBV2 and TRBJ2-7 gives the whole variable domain EPEVTQTPSHQVTQMGQEVILRCVPISNHLYFYWYRQILGQKVEFLVSFYNNEISEKSEIFDDQFSVERPDGSNFTLKIRSTKLEDSAMYFCASHGQGTYEQYFGPGTRLTVT.

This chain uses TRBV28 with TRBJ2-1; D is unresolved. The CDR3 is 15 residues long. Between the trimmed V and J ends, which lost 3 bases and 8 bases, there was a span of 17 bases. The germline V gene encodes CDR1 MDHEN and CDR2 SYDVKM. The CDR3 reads CASSFSLPIIDEQFF. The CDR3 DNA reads TGTGCCAGCAGTTTCTCCCTTCCTATCATCGATGAGCAGTTCTTC. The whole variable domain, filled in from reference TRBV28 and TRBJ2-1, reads DVKVTQSSRYLVKRTGEKVFLECVQDMDHENMFWYRQDPGLGLRLIYFSYDVKMKEKGDIPEGYSVSREKKERFSLILESASTNQTSMYLCASSFSLPIIDEQFFGPGTRLTVL.

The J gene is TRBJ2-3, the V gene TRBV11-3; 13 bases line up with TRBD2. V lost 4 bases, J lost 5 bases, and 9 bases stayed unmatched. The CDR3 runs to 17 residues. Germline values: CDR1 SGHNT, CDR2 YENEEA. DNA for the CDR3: TGTGCCAGCAGCTCCAAAAGGACTAGCGGGGGAGGAGATACGCAGTATTTT. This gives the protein CASSSKRTSGGGDTQYF.

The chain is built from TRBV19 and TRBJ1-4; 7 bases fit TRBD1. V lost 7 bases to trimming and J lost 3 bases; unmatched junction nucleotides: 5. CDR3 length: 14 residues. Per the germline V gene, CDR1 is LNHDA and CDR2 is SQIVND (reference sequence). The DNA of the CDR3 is TGTGCCAGTACCCCGACAGGGTCTAATGAAAAACTGTTTTTT. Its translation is CASTPTGSNEKLFF.

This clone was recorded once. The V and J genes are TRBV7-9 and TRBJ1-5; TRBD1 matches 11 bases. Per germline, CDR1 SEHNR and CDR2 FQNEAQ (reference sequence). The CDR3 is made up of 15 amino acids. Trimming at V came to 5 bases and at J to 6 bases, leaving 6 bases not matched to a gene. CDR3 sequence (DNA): TGTGCCAGCAGCCAAACCGGGACAGGGGGTCAGCCCCAGCATTTT. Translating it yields CASSQTGTGGQPQHF.

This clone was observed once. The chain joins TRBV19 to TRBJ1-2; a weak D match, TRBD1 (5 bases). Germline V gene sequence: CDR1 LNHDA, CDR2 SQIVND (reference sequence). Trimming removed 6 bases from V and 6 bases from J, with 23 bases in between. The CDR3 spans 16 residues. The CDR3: CASRQIYLGQAHGYTF. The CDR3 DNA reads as TGTGCCAGTAGACAAATTTACCTCGGACAAGCCCATGGCTACACCTTC.

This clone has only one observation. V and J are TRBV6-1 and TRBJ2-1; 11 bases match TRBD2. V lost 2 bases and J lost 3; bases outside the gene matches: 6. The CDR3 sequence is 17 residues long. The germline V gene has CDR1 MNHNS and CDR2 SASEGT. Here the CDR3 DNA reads TGTGCCAGCAGTGAACTGACTAGCGGGATCGGCTACAATGAGCAGTTCTTC. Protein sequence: CASSELTSGIGYNEQFF.

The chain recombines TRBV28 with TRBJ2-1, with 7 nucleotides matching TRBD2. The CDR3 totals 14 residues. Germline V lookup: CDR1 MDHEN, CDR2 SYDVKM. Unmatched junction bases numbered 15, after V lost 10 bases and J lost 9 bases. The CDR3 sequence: CATRTSPVQGEQFF. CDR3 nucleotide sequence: TGTGCCACCCGGACTAGTCCAGTACAAGGTGAGCAGTTCTTC.